This T cell receptor beta chain emerged from a study of cytomegalovirus exposure and HLA in healthy donors. Germline CDR1 reads LNHDA; CDR2 reads SQIVND (reference sequence). This CDR3 spans 16 amino acids. V gave up 8 bases and J gave up 5 bases; unmatched junction bases: 9. Worth noting for this clone: Its antigen is unidentified.

Study-wide results and caveats: Researchers left out some V segments, among them TRBV6-2 and TRBV6-3, as indistinguishable.

PCR employed 60 Vbeta and 13 Jbeta primers. The data were produced by immunoSEQ multiplex PCR, yet TCRdb's version contains in-frame clones alone and is incomplete. This sample has some 140,000 clones, with around 80% found just once. Sequenced sample: PBMCs. The chain carries TRBV19 and TRBJ2-2; 12 bases are shared with TRBD2. This TCR came from a man in his forties in good health and CMV-seropositive. The CDR3 DNA reads TGTGCCAGTTCCCTCCCGACTAGCGGGAGAACCGGGGAGCTGTTTTTT. It codes for CASSLPTSGRTGELFF.